This is a list of T cell receptor beta chains from one sample in a study of beta chain features in type 1 diabetes. Here immunoSEQ multiplex PCR was the method, and the copy in TCRdb shows in-frame clones only, minus some. Among roughly 500,000 clones, roughly 10% were seen once, and the ten largest hold about 0.045%. What was sequenced was naive CD4+ T cells from blood. The receptors here all came from a woman aged 18-29 years in good health. Each CDR3 is given with its conserved first and last residue. A D gene is named only where the DNA matches it firmly. Size is omitted from some rows. Given values are once, few, many or a class for expanded clones.

TRBV6-5	TRBD1	TRBJ1-1	NA	TGTGCCAGCAGTTTTAAGACAGGGATGAACACTGAAGCTTTCTTT	CASSFKTGMNTEAFF
TRBV7-2	TRBD1	TRBJ2-7	few	TGTGCCAGCAGCTCCCTTCGAGGGGGCGGGTACGAGCAGTACTTC	CASSSLRGGGYEQYF
TRBV27	NA	TRBJ1-6	NA	TGTGCCAGCAGTCGAGTTAGCTCCTATAATTCACCCCTCCACTTT	CASSRVSSYNSPLHF
TRBV5-1	NA	TRBJ1-2	few	TGCGCCAGCAGCTTGAATGACCCTTGGGGCTACACCTTC	CASSLNDPWGYTF
TRBV6-1	TRBD1	TRBJ2-7	NA	TGTGCCAGCAGTGAGGGACAGCCGTACTACGAGCAGTACTTC	CASSEGQPYYEQYF
TRBV7-9	NA	TRBJ2-5	few	TGTGCCAGCATGCCGGAGGGCCTTGGTAGTGAGACCCAGTACTTC	CASMPEGLGSETQYF
TRBV7-3	NA	TRBJ2-3	few	TGTGCCAGCAGCTTCCAAGGACAGTCCCAAATGTATACGCAGTATTTT	CASSFQGQSQMYTQYF
TRBV4-1	NA	TRBJ2-4	few	TGCGCCAGCAGCCAGATGACAGCGCTCCAGTCGAACATTCAGTACTTC	CASSQMTALQSNIQYF
TRBV28	NA	TRBJ1-6	NA	TGTGCCAGCGGAGGGTCCTATAATTCACCCCTCCACTTT	CASGGSYNSPLHF
TRBV11-2	NA	TRBJ2-5	few	TGTGCCAGCAGCTTCGTTCGGGGTCCCCGCGGTGGGACCCAGTACTTC	CASSFVRGPRGGTQYF